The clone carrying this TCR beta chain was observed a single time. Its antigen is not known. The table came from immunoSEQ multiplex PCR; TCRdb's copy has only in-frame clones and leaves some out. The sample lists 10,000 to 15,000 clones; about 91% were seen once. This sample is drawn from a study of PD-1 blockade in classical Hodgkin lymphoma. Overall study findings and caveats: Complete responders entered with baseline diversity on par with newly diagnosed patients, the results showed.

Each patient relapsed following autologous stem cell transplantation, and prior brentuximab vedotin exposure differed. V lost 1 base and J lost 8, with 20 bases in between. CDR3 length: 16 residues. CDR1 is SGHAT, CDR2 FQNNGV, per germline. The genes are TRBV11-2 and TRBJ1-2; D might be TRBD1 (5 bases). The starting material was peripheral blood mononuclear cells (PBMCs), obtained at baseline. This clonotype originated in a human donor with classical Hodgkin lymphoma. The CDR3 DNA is TGTGCCAGCAGCTTAGTCGGAGTAGCAGGGACGCGGGGCTACACCTTC. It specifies CASSLVGVAGTRGYTF.